Given below is one T cell receptor beta chain in context. For TCRbeta, the library was prepared with unique molecular identifiers. One entry per CDR3 protein, called by TCRdb with MiXCR from the PCR reads. The table records roughly 100,000 distinct CDR3 sequences, roughly 7.1% of them present only once. The V and J ends lost 4 bases and 4 bases respectively, with 20 bases between them. Per the germline V gene, CDR1 is MNHEY and CDR2 is SVGAGI. CDR3 length equals 17 residues. This sample stems from a study of T-cell reconstitution after alpha-beta-depleted transplantation in children. This clonotype was sampled from a boy between 2 and 10 years old with acute lymphoblastic leukemia, due to receive a stem cell transplant. The sample in question was PBMCs, obtained before TCRalphabeta/CD19-depleted stem cell transplant. The V gene is TRBV6-5, the J gene TRBJ2-4, with D tentatively TRBD2 (5 bases). The CDR3 protein is CASSLSPSTSRKNIQYF. DNA of the CDR3: TGTGCCAGCAGTTTGTCCCCCTCCACTAGTCGAAAAAACATTCAGTACTTC.